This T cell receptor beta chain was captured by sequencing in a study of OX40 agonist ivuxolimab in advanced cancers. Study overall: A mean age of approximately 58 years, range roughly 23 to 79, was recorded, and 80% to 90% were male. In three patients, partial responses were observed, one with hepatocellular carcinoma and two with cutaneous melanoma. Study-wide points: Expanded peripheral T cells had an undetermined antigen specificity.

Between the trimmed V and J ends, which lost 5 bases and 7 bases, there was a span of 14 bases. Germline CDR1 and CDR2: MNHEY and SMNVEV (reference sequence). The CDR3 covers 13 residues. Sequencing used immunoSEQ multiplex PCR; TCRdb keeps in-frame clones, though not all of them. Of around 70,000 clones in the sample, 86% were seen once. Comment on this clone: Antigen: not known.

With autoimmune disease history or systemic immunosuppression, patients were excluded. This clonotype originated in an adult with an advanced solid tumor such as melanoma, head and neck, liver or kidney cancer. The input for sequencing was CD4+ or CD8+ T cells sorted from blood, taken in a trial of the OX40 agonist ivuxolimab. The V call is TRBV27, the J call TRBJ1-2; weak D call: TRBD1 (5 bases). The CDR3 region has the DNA TGTGCCAGCAGTAGAGGGGATTGGGGTGGCTACACCTTC. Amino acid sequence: CASSRGDWGGYTF.